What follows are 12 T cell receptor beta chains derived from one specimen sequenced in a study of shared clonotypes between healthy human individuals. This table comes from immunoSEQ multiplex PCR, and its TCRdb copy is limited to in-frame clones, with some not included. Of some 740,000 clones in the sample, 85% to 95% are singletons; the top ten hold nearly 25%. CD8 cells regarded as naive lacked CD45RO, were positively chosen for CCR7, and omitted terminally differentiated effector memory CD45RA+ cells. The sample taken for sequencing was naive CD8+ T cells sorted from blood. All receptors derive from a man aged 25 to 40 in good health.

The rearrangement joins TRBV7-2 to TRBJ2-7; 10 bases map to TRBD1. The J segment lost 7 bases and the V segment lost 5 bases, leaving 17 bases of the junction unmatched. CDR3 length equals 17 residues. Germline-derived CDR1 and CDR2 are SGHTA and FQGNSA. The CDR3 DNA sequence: TGTGCCAGCAGCCCGACAGGGGGCGAAGTAAATTTTGAAGAGCAGTACTTC. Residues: CASSPTGGEVNFEEQYF.

In DNA, the CDR3 is TGCAGCGTTGAAACGGTGAGCTACGAGCAGTACTTC. Its protein product is CSVETVSYEQYF. The chain carries TRBV29-1 and TRBJ2-7; no definite D call. The CDR3 is 12 amino acids. CDR1 is SQVTM and CDR2 is ANQGSEA in the germline V gene. The V end was cut by 2 bases, the J end by 3 bases, with 8 bases between.

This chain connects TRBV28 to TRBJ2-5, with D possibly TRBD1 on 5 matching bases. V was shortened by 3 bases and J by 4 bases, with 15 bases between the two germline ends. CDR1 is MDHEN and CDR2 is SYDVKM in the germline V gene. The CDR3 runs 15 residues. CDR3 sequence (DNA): TGTGCCAGCAGTTTGGGGCAGAGCCTCCCAGAGACCCAGTACTTC. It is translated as CASSLGQSLPETQYF.

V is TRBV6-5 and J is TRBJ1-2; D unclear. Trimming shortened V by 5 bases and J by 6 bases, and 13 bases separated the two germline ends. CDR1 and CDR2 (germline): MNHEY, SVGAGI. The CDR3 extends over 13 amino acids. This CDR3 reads CASSARYQHGYTF. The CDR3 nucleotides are TGTGCCAGCAGTGCCCGATATCAGCATGGCTACACCTTC.

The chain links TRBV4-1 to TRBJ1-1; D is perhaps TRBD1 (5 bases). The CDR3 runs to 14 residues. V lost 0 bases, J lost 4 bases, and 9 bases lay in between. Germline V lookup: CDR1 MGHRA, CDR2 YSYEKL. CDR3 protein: CASSQESGGTEAFF. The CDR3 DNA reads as TGCGCCAGCAGCCAAGAGTCTGGGGGCACTGAAGCTTTCTTT.

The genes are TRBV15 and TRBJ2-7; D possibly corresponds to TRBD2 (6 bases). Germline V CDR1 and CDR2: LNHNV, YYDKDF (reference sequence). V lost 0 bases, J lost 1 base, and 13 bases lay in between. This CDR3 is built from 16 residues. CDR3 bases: TGTGCCACCAGCAGAGATCGGGAGACGGAGTCCTACGAGCAGTACTTC. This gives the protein CATSRDRETESYEQYF.

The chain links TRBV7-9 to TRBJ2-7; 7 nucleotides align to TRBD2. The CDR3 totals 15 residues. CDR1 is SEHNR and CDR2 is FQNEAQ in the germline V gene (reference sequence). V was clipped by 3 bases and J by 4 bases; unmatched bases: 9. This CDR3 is CASSLDVGGEYEQYF. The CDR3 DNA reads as TGTGCCAGCAGCTTGGATGTGGGAGGGGAGTACGAGCAGTACTTC.

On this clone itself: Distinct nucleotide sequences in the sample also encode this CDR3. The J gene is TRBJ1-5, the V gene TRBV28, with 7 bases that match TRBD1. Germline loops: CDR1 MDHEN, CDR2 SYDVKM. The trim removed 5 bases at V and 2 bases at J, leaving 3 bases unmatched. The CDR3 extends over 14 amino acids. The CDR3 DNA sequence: TGTGCCAGCAGTCTAGGACAGGGCAATCAGCCCCAGCATTTT. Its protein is CASSLGQGNQPQHF.

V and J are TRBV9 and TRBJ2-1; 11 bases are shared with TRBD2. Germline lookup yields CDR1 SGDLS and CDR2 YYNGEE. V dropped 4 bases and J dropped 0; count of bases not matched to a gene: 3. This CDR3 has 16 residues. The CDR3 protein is CASSRGTSGSYNEQFF. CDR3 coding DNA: TGTGCCAGCAGCCGGGGGACTAGCGGCTCCTACAATGAGCAGTTCTTC.

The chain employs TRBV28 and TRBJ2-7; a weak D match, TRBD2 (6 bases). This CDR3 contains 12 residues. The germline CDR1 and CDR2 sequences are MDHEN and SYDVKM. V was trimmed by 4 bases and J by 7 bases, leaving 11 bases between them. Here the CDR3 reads CASSWDSGEQYF. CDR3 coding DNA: TGTGCCAGCAGTTGGGACTCCGGGGAGCAGTACTTC.

CDR3 amino acids: CARSLAGPGNQPQHF. CDR3 bases: TGTGCCAGAAGCTTGGCAGGTCCCGGCAATCAGCCCCAGCATTTT. This chain uses TRBV5-3 with TRBJ1-5; D remains ambiguous. TRBV5-3 is placed among ORFs of uncertain function. This CDR3 spans 15 amino acids. Trimming stripped 0 bases from V and 2 bases from J, with 9 bases between.

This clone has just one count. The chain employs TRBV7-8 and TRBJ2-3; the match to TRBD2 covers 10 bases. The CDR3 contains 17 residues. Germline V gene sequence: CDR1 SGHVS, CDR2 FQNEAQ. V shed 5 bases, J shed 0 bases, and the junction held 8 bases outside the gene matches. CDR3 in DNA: TGTGCCAGCAGCGATGGAGCGGGAGGGCCAAGCACAGATACGCAGTATTTT. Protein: CASSDGAGGPSTDTQYF.